This T cell receptor beta chain was identified during a study of T-cell reconstitution after alpha-beta-depleted transplantation in children. The CDR3 runs 12 residues. CDR1 and CDR2 (germline): MNHEY, SVGAGI. V shed 6 bases and J 10 bases; nucleotides not matched to a gene: 6. Preparation of the TCRbeta library involved a method that used unique molecular identifiers. TCRdb called the PCR reads again in MiXCR, with one record for every CDR3 protein. The repertoire holds about 240,000 distinct CDR3 sequences, with roughly 26% as singletons. As to this clonotype: Its matching antigen is unknown.

Study results and caveats: At day 60, the high TCRbeta diversity found in some patients originated from recipient T cells and thymic progenitors that had survived. One year post-transplant, T-cell counts and diversity were largely derived from T cells produced anew.

The origin of this receptor is a girl between 2 and 10 years old with Fanconi anemia, due to receive a stem cell transplant. The material sequenced was PBMCs, taken before TCRalphabeta/CD19-depleted stem cell transplant. The chain links TRBV6-5 to TRBJ1-2, with TRBD1 identical over 9 bases. CDR3 sequence (DNA): TGTGCCAGCAGACAGGGGGCGATGGACTACACCTTC. Its protein product is CASRQGAMDYTF.